This record concerns one T cell receptor beta chain sequence. The data were taken from a study of cytomegalovirus exposure and HLA in healthy donors. PCR employed 60 Vbeta and 13 Jbeta primers. Clones were read by immunoSEQ multiplex PCR, and TCRdb kept only the in-frame ones, dropping some. The data contain approximately 120,000 clones, about 80% of them singletons. V was pared by 0 bases and J by 4 bases, with 4 bases between. The CDR3 has 11 amino acids. Germline V lookup: CDR1 GTSNPN, CDR2 SVGIG (reference sequence). What was sequenced was PBMCs. The TCR sequence derives from a woman between 45 and 60 years old in good health and CMV-seropositive. The chain uses TRBV30 and TRBJ2-7, with D uncertain. The DNA of the CDR3 is TGTGCCTGGAGTGTACGGTACGAGCAGTACTTC. Translated, it gives CAWSVRYEQYF.